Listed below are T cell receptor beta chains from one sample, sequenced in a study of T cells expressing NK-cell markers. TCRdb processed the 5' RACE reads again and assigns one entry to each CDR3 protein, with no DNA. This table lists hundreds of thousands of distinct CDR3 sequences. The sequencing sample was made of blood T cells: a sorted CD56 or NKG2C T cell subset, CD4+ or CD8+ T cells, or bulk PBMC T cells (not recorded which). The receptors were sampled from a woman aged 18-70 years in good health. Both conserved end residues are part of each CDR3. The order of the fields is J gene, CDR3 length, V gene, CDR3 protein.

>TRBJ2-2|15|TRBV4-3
CASSQGRGGTGELFF
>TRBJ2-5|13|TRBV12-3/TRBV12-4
CASRGQGWETQYF
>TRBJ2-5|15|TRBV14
CASSQDWGRRETQYF
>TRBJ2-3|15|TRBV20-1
CSAALRGPRTDTQYF
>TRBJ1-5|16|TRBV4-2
CASSQDWTKGTQPQHF
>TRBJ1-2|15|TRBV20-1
CSARGGAEGKYGYTF
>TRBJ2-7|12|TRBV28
CASSFSVNEQYF
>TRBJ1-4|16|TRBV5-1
CASSPARGATNEKLFF
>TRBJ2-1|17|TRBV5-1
CASSSRPREGLRNEQFF
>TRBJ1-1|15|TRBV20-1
CSASATGALNTEAFF
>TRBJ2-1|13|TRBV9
CASSGHGYNEQFF
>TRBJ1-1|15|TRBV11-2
CASSPRDRMNTEAFF
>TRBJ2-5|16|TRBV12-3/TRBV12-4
CASSPTGPRYQETQYF
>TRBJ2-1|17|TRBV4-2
CASSQEHEAAGWNEQFF
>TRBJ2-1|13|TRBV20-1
CSAKLAGAGEQFF
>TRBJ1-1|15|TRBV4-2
CASSVAEDMNTEAFF
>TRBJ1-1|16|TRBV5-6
CASSLTGDGLNTEAFF
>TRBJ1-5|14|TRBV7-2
CASSLAGANQPQHF